The source of this TCR beta chain is a study of cytomegalovirus exposure and HLA in healthy donors. General study points: TRBV6-2, TRBV6-3 and other indistinguishable V segments were excluded.

The V and J ends lost 2 bases and 3 bases respectively, with 16 bases between them. The CDR3 covers 16 residues. The germline V gene encodes CDR1 MGHRA and CDR2 YSYEKL. Amplification used 60 Vbeta primers and 13 Jbeta primers. Sequenced by immunoSEQ multiplex PCR; TCRdb stores in-frame clones only, minus some. The sample has some 100,000 clones; 75% to 85% are singletons. In regard to this clone: Its target is not known.

The specimen sequenced was PBMCs. The TCR was taken from a female donor in good health and CMV-seropositive. The chain carries TRBV4-1 and TRBJ1-2; a possible D gene is TRBD1 (5 bases). In nucleotides, the CDR3 is TGCGCCAGCAGCCAACCCCGCGAGGGGAGGGACTATGGCTACACCTTC. Translated, it gives CASSQPREGRDYGYTF.